These 18 T cell receptor beta chains were sequenced from one sample in a study of molecular identifiers for immune sequencing clone quantification. MiXCR, run by TCRdb on the PCR reads, gives a single entry per CDR3 protein. Of about 640,000 distinct CDR3 sequences listed, 15% to 20% were seen once; the top ten hold roughly 0.83%. Sequenced: naive CD8+ T cells from blood, with Jurkat cell RNA spiked in. Described subset: FACS-sorted CD8+CD4-CCR7+CD45RA+ naive T cells. The receptor source for this set is a human donor in good health. Some libraries in this study had Jurkat cell RNA spiked in.

The chain combines TRBV15 with TRBJ1-4; no reliable D call. Trimming removed 2 bases from V and 4 bases from J, with 8 bases in between. CDR1 and CDR2 (germline): LNHNV, YYDKDF (reference sequence). There are 14 residues in the CDR3. CDR3: CATSRPADNEKLFF. In DNA form, the CDR3 reads TGTGCCACCAGCAGACCAGCAGATAATGAAAAACTGTTTTTT.

The chain recombines TRBV30 with TRBJ2-1; TRBD2 agrees at 12 bases. The CDR3 length is 16 residues. V shed 0 bases and J 4 bases; nucleotides not matched to a gene: 4. Germline lookup yields CDR1 GTSNPN and CDR2 SVGIG (reference sequence). CDR3 nucleotides: TGTGCCTGGAGTGTTGGGACTAGCGGGTCGTACAATGAGCAGTTCTTC. Encoded protein: CAWSVGTSGSYNEQFF.

This clonotype was recorded only once. Being one base from a much bigger clone, this may be a read error. The chain is built from TRBV6-6 and TRBJ2-7; D is perhaps TRBD2 (6 bases). The ends were cut back, 4 bases at V and 12 bases at J, with 19 bases in the middle. CDR1 is MNHNY and CDR2 is SVGAGI in the germline V gene (reference sequence). This CDR3 has 13 residues. Here the CDR3 reads CASSCLGSEGGYF. CDR3 bases: TGTGCCAGCAGTTGCTTGGGTTCGGAGGGAGGGTACTTC.

In regard to this clonotype: This sequence may be a read error, since a much larger clone differs from it by one base. This chain connects TRBV12-3 or TRBV12-4 to TRBJ2-2; 7 nucleotides match TRBD2. This CDR3 has 15 amino acids. J was trimmed by 6 bases and V by 4 bases; bases with no gene match: 8. The CDR3 sequence is CASSSGTMTPGELFF. The CDR3 DNA sequence: TGTGCCAGCAGTTCCGGGACTATGACTCCCGGGGAGCTGTTTTTT.

This clonotype was counted at least ten times. The rearrangement links TRBV5-5 to TRBJ2-7; D unclear. This CDR3 is 11 amino acids long. Trimming stripped 2 bases from V and 7 bases from J, with 7 bases between. CDR1 is SGHKS, CDR2 YYEKEE, per germline (reference sequence). CDR3 in DNA: TGTGCCAGCAGCTTTGATTGGGAGCAGTACTTC. This codes for CASSFDWEQYF.

The sample holds a few counts of this clonotype. The gene calls are TRBV7-7 and TRBJ2-7, with D perhaps matching TRBD2 (6 bases). CDR1 and CDR2 from the germline V gene are SSHAT and FNYEAQ (reference sequence). The CDR3 sequence is 13 residues long. Trimming cost V 1 base and J 5 bases, with 9 bases left between them. The CDR3 region has the DNA TGTGCCAGCAGCTTAGGGTCGGGGGACGAGCAGTACTTC. It specifies CASSLGSGDEQYF.

This clonotype was picked up a small number of times. The gene calls are TRBV12-3 or TRBV12-4 and TRBJ2-7; perhaps TRBD2 as D (5 bases). V dropped 1 base and J dropped 4 bases, with 14 bases sitting between them. This CDR3 has 15 amino acids. CDR3: CASSLGGGFAYEQYF. Here the CDR3 DNA reads TGTGCCAGCAGTTTAGGTGGCGGGTTCGCGTACGAGCAGTACTTC.

In regard to this clonotype: Sequence at one end of the junction differs from germline and may be a read error. This chain joins TRBV27 and TRBJ1-2; D may be TRBD1 (5 bases). The CDR3 sequence is 15 residues long. CDR1 is MNHEY and CDR2 is SMNVEV in the germline V gene (reference sequence). This CDR3 is CAGSLSFGGAGGYTF. The DNA of the CDR3 is TGTGCCGGCAGTTTATCGTTTGGAGGGGCGGGTGGCTACACCTTC.

This clonotype was found many times. V and J are TRBV23-1 and TRBJ2-5, with D unresolved. TRBV23-1 is known as an ORF, though its function is uncertain. The CDR3 totals 12 residues. Trimming cost V 5 bases and J 0 bases, with 4 bases left between them. The CDR3: CASSSDQETQYF. The CDR3 DNA sequence: TGCGCCAGCAGTTCCGACCAAGAGACCCAGTACTTC.

About this clonotype itself: A much larger clonotype is one base distant, so this may be a read error. V usage is TRBV29-1 and J usage is TRBJ1-3; no reliable D call. CDR3 length: 16 amino acids. Germline V gene sequence: CDR1 SQVTM, CDR2 ANQGSEA. Between the trimmed V and J ends, which lost 6 bases and 2 bases, there was a span of 20 bases. CDR3 sequence (DNA): TGCAGCGTGCTAATGACATGGGAGAGCGCTGGAAACACCATATATTTT. This sequence encodes CSVLMTWESAGNTIYF.

The table lists this clonotype with many counts. V gene TRBV6-2 or TRBV6-3 combines with J gene TRBJ1-1; no firm D call. From germline, CDR1 is MNHEY and CDR2 SVGEGT. V was clipped by 0 bases and J by 6 bases, with 14 bases between them. CDR3 length: 15 amino acids. Written as DNA, the CDR3 is TGTGCCAGCAGTTACTCCCGACGTTGGAATCCTGAAGCTTTCTTT. This sequence encodes CASSYSRRWNPEAFF.

Comments on this clonotype: A much larger clone is a single base away; this may be a read error. In DNA, the CDR3 is TGTGCCAGCAGCGTAGGGGGTAGTGCTATCACAGATACGCAGTATTTT. Encoded protein: CASSVGGSAITDTQYF. The rearrangement uses TRBV9 and TRBJ2-3; D call uncertain. Germline V gene sequence: CDR1 SGDLS, CDR2 YYNGEE. V was clipped by 0 bases and J by 2 bases, with 13 bases between them. This CDR3 region has 16 residues.

Regarding this clonotype: A read error may explain this, as a much larger clone is one base away. For the CDR3, the DNA is TGTGCCAGTATCTCAACAGGGGGCGGCGGGGCAGGCACAGATACGCAGTATTTT. It is translated as CASISTGGGGAGTDTQYF. This chain joins TRBV19 and TRBJ2-3; 9 bases align to TRBD1. Germline V gives CDR1 LNHDA, CDR2 SQIVND (reference sequence). V lost 7 bases, J lost 1 base, and 15 bases stayed unmatched. The length of the CDR3 is 18 residues.

At least ten counts were recorded for this clonotype. The V gene is TRBV20-1, the J gene TRBJ1-5; D is uncertain. V was clipped by 0 bases and J by 4 bases, with 7 bases between them. From germline, CDR1 is DFQATT and CDR2 SNEGSKA (reference sequence). The CDR3 is 13 amino acids. The CDR3 DNA reads TGCAGTGCTAGAGATCTTAGAAATCAGCCCCAGCATTTT. This sequence encodes CSARDLRNQPQHF.

This clonotype has a handful of counts. The V and J genes are TRBV3-1 and TRBJ2-5; 11 nucleotides agree with TRBD2. CDR1 is LGHDT and CDR2 is YNNKEL in the germline V gene (reference sequence). The V gene end was trimmed by 4 bases and the J gene end by 0 bases; junction bases not matched to a gene: 13. This CDR3 spans 19 amino acids. In DNA, the CDR3 is TGTGCCAGCAGCCGCGCCGAAATAACACTAGCGGGAGACCAAGAGACCCAGTACTTC. Translating gives CASSRAEITLAGDQETQYF.

This clonotype was counted many times. The chain links TRBV7-9 to TRBJ2-7; D is possibly TRBD1 (6 bases). This CDR3 has 16 residues. CDR1 is SEHNR and CDR2 is FQNEAQ in the germline V gene (reference sequence). Trimming removed 4 bases at V and 2 bases at J, with 18 bases between. CDR3 sequence reads: CASSSTSGTLPYEQYF. The DNA for the CDR3 is TGTGCCAGCAGCTCCACGTCCGGGACACTACCCTACGAGCAGTACTTC. Full variable domain (remainder filled in from reference TRBV7-9 and TRBJ2-7): DTGVSQNPRHKITKRGQNVTFRCDPISEHNRLYWYRQTLGQGPEFLTYFQNEAQLEKSRLLSDRFSAERPKGSFSTLEIQRTEQGDSAMYLCASSSTSGTLPYEQYFGPGTRLTVT.

This clonotype was seen repeatedly, ten times or more. The CDR3 loop reads CASSQGPEQFF. CDR3 coding DNA: TGTGCCAGCAGCCAAGGGCCTGAGCAGTTCTTC. The rearrangement uses TRBV4-2 and TRBJ2-1; D remains ambiguous. V shed 1 base and J shed 9 bases, with 4 bases lying between them. The CDR3 length is 11 residues. The germline V gene encodes CDR1 LGHNA and CDR2 YNFKEQ.

Notes on this clonotype: A read error may produce the germline difference seen at one junction end. The rearrangement joins TRBV13 to TRBJ2-3; no clear D. The CDR3 contains 16 residues. Per the germline V gene, CDR1 is PRHDT and CDR2 is FYEKMQ (reference sequence). The CDR3 DNA reads TGTGCCAGCAGCCTTATTACTGGCCCGAGCATAGATACGCAGTATTTT. This translates into CASSLITGPSIDTQYF.